This T cell receptor beta chain was documented in a study of blood T cell repertoires in COVID-19. Study-wide background: Samples representing acute and convalescent COVID-19 were sourced from the United States, Italy and Spain. Nucleic acid was either cDNA or gDNA, and it came from T cells, B-cell-depleted T cells, or PBMCs.

The junction had 8 bases not matched to a gene; V was cut back by 7 bases and J by 4 bases. The length of the CDR3 is 15 residues. Germline CDR1 and CDR2: KGHDR and SFDVKD. Per the original methods: Estimation of nucleated cell counts was performed using reference gene primer amplification. This table comes from immunoSEQ multiplex PCR, and its TCRdb copy is limited to in-frame clones, with some not included. V, J and clone size were drawn from that table, and D and trimming were deduced from the DNA. This table holds more than 80,000 clones, about 90% found once. Specimen: peripheral blood. This chain joins TRBV24-1 and TRBJ2-3; 9 bases are a match to TRBD1. The sequence was obtained from a man in his late teens or twenties with COVID-19, enrolled during active disease. CDR3 loop: CATSAHRGRSDTQYF. DNA for the CDR3: TGTGCCACCAGCGCACACAGGGGGCGTTCAGATACGCAGTATTTT.